This section outlines one T cell receptor beta chain sequence together with its context. Its antigen is unknown. This record belongs to a study of identical twins. Overall study results and limits: Out-of-frame TCR alpha sharing observed in monozygotic twins exceeded model estimates.

CDR1 and CDR2 from the germline V gene are SGHRS and YFSETQ. This CDR3 contains 14 residues. Trimming took 2 bases from V and 8 from J, leaving 14 bases between them. TCRdb passed the 5' RACE reads through MiXCR, listing each CDR3 protein once. Among around 1.7 million distinct CDR3 sequences listed, less than 35% were seen once. This chain joins TRBV5-1 and TRBJ2-1; D might be TRBD2 (6 bases). The sample taken for sequencing was cord blood. This TCR came from a newborn girl in good health. CDR3 amino acids: CASSLYREYDEQFF. The CDR3 DNA follows: TGCGCCAGCAGCTTATACCGGGAGTACGATGAGCAGTTCTTC.